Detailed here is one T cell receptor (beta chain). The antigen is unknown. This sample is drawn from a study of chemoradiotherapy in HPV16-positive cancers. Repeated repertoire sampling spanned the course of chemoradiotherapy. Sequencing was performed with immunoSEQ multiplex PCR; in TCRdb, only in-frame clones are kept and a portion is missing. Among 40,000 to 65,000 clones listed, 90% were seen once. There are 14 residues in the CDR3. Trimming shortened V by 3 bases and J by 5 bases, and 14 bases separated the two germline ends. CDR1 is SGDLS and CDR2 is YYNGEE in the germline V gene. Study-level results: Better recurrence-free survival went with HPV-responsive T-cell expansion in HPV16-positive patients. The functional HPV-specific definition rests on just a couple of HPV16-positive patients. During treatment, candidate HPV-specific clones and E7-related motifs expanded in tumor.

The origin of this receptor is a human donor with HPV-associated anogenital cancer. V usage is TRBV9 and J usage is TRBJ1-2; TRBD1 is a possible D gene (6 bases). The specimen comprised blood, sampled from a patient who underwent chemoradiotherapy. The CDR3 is CASSASTGAYGYTF. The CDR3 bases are TGTGCCAGCAGCGCCTCGACGGGGGCGTATGGCTACACCTTC.